One sample yielded the 32 T cell receptor beta chains listed below, sequenced in a study of blood T cell repertoires in COVID-19. Produced via immunoSEQ multiplex PCR; TCRdb's table is partial and in-frame only. The table has about 160,000 clones, 86% seen once; the top ten hold roughly 7%. Material for sequencing was peripheral blood. Receptor source: a man aged 50 or older with active or convalescent COVID-19.

This clone has just one count. Other nucleotide sequences in the sample specify the same CDR3. This rearrangement joins TRBV11-2 to TRBJ1-2; D gene unclear. CDR3 length equals 15 residues. The V gene's germline CDR1 is SGHAT and CDR2 FQNNGV. Trimming took 1 base from V and 0 from J, leaving 9 bases between them. For the CDR3, the DNA is TGTGCCAGCAGCTTAGTACAGACGACTAACTATGGCTACACCTTC. Translation: CASSLVQTTNYGYTF.

A few counts support this clone. This sequence joins TRBV12-5 and TRBJ2-3; D possibly corresponds to TRBD2 (6 bases). The CDR3 has 14 residues. Deletions cut 5 bases from V and 4 bases from J, with 13 bases between. Germline V gene lookup returns CDR1 LGHNT and CDR2 FRNRAP. CDR3 DNA: TGTGCTAGTGGTCTAGGTAGCGGACCAGATACGCAGTATTTT. Translating it yields CASGLGSGPDTQYF.

The chain combines TRBV18 with TRBJ1-2; weak D call: TRBD1 (5 bases). CDR1 is KGHSH, CDR2 LQKENI, per germline. The ends were cut back, 3 bases at V and 4 bases at J, with 12 bases in the middle. The CDR3 is 14 amino acids. In DNA form, the CDR3 reads TGTGCCAGCTCACCCCGACAGAGAACCTATGGCTACACCTTC. It is translated as CASSPRQRTYGYTF.

The chain has TRBV24-1 and TRBJ1-1; D gene uncertain. The V and J ends lost 2 bases and 10 bases respectively, with 16 bases between them. Looked up from germline, CDR1 is KGHDR and CDR2 is SFDVKD. This CDR3 contains 14 residues. The CDR3 region is CATSDWSSSSGAFF. In nucleotides, the CDR3 is TGTGCCACCAGTGATTGGAGTTCTTCCAGTGGAGCTTTCTTT.

The chain combines TRBV3-1 (or the pseudogene TRBV3-2) with TRBJ1-2; 8 nucleotides agree with TRBD1. From germline, CDR1 is LGHDT and CDR2 YNNKEL (reference sequence). The CDR3 totals 15 residues. Unmatched junction bases numbered 6, after V lost 4 bases and J lost 2 bases. CDR3 bases: TGTGCCAGCAGCCTCCCTGGACAGGGAAACTATGGCTACACCTTC. It translates to CASSLPGQGNYGYTF.

The rearrangement uses TRBV1 and TRBJ1-5. TRBV1 is a documented pseudogene. This CDR3 is 13 amino acids long. This CDR3 reads CTSSQVRDQPQHF. CDR3 DNA sequence: TGCACCAGCAGCCAAGTCCGAGATCAGCCCCAGCATTTT.

This clone was observed a handful of times. This chain uses TRBV5-6 with TRBJ2-7, with 9 bases identical to TRBD1. Germline V gene sequence: CDR1 SGHDT, CDR2 YYEEEE. J was trimmed by 3 bases and V by 4 bases; bases with no gene match: 8. CDR3 length equals 15 residues. This chain's CDR3 is CASSPVTGGGYEQYF. CDR3 coding DNA: TGTGCCAGCAGCCCAGTAACAGGGGGCGGCTACGAGCAGTACTTC.

This clone was detected only a few times. The CDR3 nucleotides are TGTGCCAACAGAGCGGGAGGCCTGGATGAGCAGTTCTTC. This encodes CANRAGGLDEQFF. The chain has TRBV10-3 and TRBJ2-1; 9 nucleotides line up with TRBD2. The CDR3 runs to 13 residues. Per germline, CDR1 ENHRY and CDR2 SYGVKD. The V and J ends lost 10 bases and 8 bases, in that order; junction bases with no gene match: 9.

The rearrangement joins TRBV18 to TRBJ1-4; a weak D match, TRBD1 (6 bases). From germline, CDR1 is KGHSH and CDR2 LQKENI. Trimming took 2 bases from V and 3 from J, leaving 7 bases between them. The CDR3 has 14 amino acids. In nucleotides, the CDR3 is TGTGCCAGCTCACCAGGACAGCCTAATGAAAAACTGTTTTTT. This encodes CASSPGQPNEKLFF.

J is TRBJ2-7 and V is TRBV6-2 or TRBV6-3; D is uncertain. V was cut by 4 bases and J by 7 bases, with 8 bases left in between. This CDR3 has 11 residues. Germline assignment: CDR1 MNHEY and CDR2 SVGEGT. The CDR3 loop is CASSLNREQYF. CDR3 nucleotide sequence: TGTGCCAGCAGTTTAAACCGGGAGCAGTACTTC.

The J gene is TRBJ2-3, the V gene TRBV2, with 14 bases matching TRBD2. V shed 6 bases, J shed 6 bases, and the junction held 5 bases outside the gene matches. CDR3 length: 15 residues. Germline V CDR1 and CDR2: SNHLY, FYNNEI. In DNA, the CDR3 is TGTGCCAGCAGCGGCCGACTAGCGGGAGGGGATACGCAGTATTTT. It specifies CASSGRLAGGDTQYF.

J is TRBJ2-1 and V is TRBV6-4; TRBD2 matches at 16 bases. Germline V gene data show CDR1 as MRHNA and CDR2 as SNTAGT. V dropped 4 bases and J dropped 8; count of bases not matched to a gene: 5. CDR3 size: 16 residues. CDR3 DNA: TGTGCCAGCAGTGTACGGGGACTAGCGGGAGGGGATGAGCAGTTCTTC. It is translated as CASSVRGLAGGDEQFF.

This clone occurred once. The gene calls are TRBV9 and TRBJ1-1; D gene uncertain. Germline lookup yields CDR1 SGDLS and CDR2 YYNGEE. CDR3 length: 15 amino acids. The germline V and J ends were trimmed by 0 bases and 5 bases, with 14 bases remaining between them. CDR3 sequence (DNA): TGTGCCAGCAGCGTAGGGATCGGGGTAGGGACTGAAGCTTTCTTT. Translated, it gives CASSVGIGVGTEAFF.

Only one count was recorded for this clone. The chain recombines TRBV19 with TRBJ1-5; TRBD1 is a possible D gene (5 bases). V shed 4 bases and J shed 1 base, with 5 bases lying between them. Germline V CDR1 and CDR2: LNHDA, SQIVND (reference sequence). The CDR3 is made up of 13 amino acids. Written as DNA, the CDR3 is TGTGCCAGTAGTACAGGGAGCAATCAGCCCCAGCATTTT. This sequence encodes CASSTGSNQPQHF.

This rearrangement joins TRBV19 to TRBJ1-5; possibly TRBD1 for D (6 bases). The V gene lost 5 bases and the J gene lost 2 bases, with 16 bases spanning the gap. The CDR3 length is 16 residues. The germline gives CDR1 LNHDA, CDR2 SQIVND (reference sequence). CDR3 DNA: TGTGCCAGTAGTCATCGGGTCCCAGGGGGCAATCAGCCCCAGCATTTT. Translating it yields CASSHRVPGGNQPQHF.

This chain connects TRBV18 to TRBJ1-1; D gene unclear. Trimming took 1 base from V and 4 from J, leaving 10 bases between them. The CDR3 totals 14 residues. From germline, CDR1 is KGHSH and CDR2 LQKENI. This CDR3 reads CASSPREGGTEAFF. CDR3 sequence (DNA): TGTGCCAGCTCACCACGGGAGGGTGGCACTGAAGCTTTCTTT.

This clone was seen a single time. The same CDR3 is also encoded by other DNA sequences in this sample. This rearrangement joins TRBV27 to TRBJ2-1; D not certain. Trimming cost V 0 bases and J 5 bases, with 5 bases left between them. Germline V CDR1 and CDR2: MNHEY, SMNVEV (reference sequence). CDR3 length: 13 amino acids. DNA of the CDR3: TGTGCCAGCAGTTTATCGCTAAACAATGAGCAGTTCTTC. This sequence encodes CASSLSLNNEQFF.

The genes are TRBV6-5 and TRBJ1-5; the D gene is possibly TRBD1 (6 bases). Trimming removed 7 bases from V and 6 bases from J, with 16 bases in between. The CDR3 runs 14 residues. The germline V gene encodes CDR1 MNHEY and CDR2 SVGAGI. The CDR3 nucleotides read TGTGCCAGCACCCGGGACATCAATGGTCAGCCCCAGCATTTT. The encoded protein is CASTRDINGQPQHF.

A note on this clone: A clone one base away is much larger, so this may be a read error. The CDR3 nucleotides are TGTGCCAGCAGCTTGACAGGGAGCTCTGGAAACACCATATATTTT. It codes for CASSLTGSSGNTIYF. The chain combines TRBV5-5 with TRBJ1-3, with D tentatively TRBD1 (6 bases). V lost 1 base and J 0 bases, leaving 8 bases between the germline ends. Germline loops: CDR1 SGHKS, CDR2 YYEKEE (reference sequence). The CDR3 loop spans 15 amino acids.

The CDR3 sequence: CATSRGPTNEKLFF. The CDR3 nucleotides read TGTGCCACAAGCAGGGGGCCCACTAATGAAAAACTGTTTTTT. The V call is TRBV6-5, the J call TRBJ1-4; 8 bases are a match to TRBD1. Germline CDR1 MNHEY, CDR2 SVGAGI. The CDR3 runs to 14 residues. Trimming cost V 10 bases and J 2 bases; bases outside gene matches: 6.

The chain employs TRBV10-3 and TRBJ2-5; the match to TRBD1 covers 7 bases. Germline V gene data show CDR1 as ENHRY and CDR2 as SYGVKD. Unmatched junction bases numbered 3, after V lost 10 bases and J lost 1 base. This CDR3 is 12 amino acids long. The CDR3 protein is CATGTAQETQYF. The CDR3 region has the DNA TGTGCCACAGGGACAGCCCAAGAGACCCAGTACTTC.

This clone occurred a few times. This rearrangement joins TRBV11-3 to TRBJ2-1; D not certain. This CDR3 region has 12 residues. Germline-derived CDR1 and CDR2 are SGHNT and YENEEA. V shed 1 base and J shed 8 bases, with 6 bases lying between them. As DNA, the CDR3 is TGTGCCAGCAGCTTAGGGGCCCATGAGCAGTTCTTC. It is translated as CASSLGAHEQFF.

V and J are TRBV2 and TRBJ2-7; TRBD1 aligns across 7 bases. In germline, CDR1 is SNHLY, CDR2 FYNNEI. The CDR3 spans 15 residues. V shed 6 bases and J 0 bases; nucleotides not matched to a gene: 8. The CDR3 coding sequence is TGTGCCAGCAGGGACCCGGGACAGATCTCCTACGAGCAGTACTTC. This encodes CASRDPGQISYEQYF.

This chain uses TRBV7-2 with TRBJ1-1; D is uncertain. Trimming took 1 base from V and 7 from J, leaving 7 bases between them. Per germline, CDR1 SGHTA and CDR2 FQGNSA. CDR3 size: 12 residues. DNA for the CDR3: TGTGCCAGCAGCTTAGGAGTATTTGAAGCTTTCTTT. This codes for CASSLGVFEAFF.

The chain combines TRBV11-3 with TRBJ2-1, with 9 bases that match TRBD2. The junction had 13 bases not matched to a gene; V was cut back by 3 bases and J by 7 bases. Looked up from germline, CDR1 is SGHNT and CDR2 is YENEEA. This CDR3 spans 17 amino acids. The CDR3 nucleotides read TGTGCCAGCAGCTTCGTCGTTCTAGCGGGAAAGGAGAATGAGCAGTTCTTC. It is translated as CASSFVVLAGKENEQFF.

The chain recombines TRBV6-5 with TRBJ1-1; the match to TRBD1 covers 8 bases. From germline, CDR1 is MNHEY and CDR2 SVGAGI. Trimming removed 0 bases from V and 3 bases from J; junction bases left unmatched: 6. The CDR3 length is 16 residues. CDR3 nucleotides: TGTGCCAGCAGTTACTCACCGGACAGGGCGGACACTGAAGCTTTCTTT. Amino acids: CASSYSPDRADTEAFF.

The chain is built from TRBV5-1 and TRBJ1-2; D is unclear. CDR1 and CDR2 (germline): SGHRS, YFSETQ. The CDR3 has 14 residues. Between the trimmed V and J ends, which lost 5 bases and 8 bases, there was a span of 19 bases. The CDR3 spells CASRQDSYTGGYTF. DNA of the CDR3: TGCGCCAGCAGGCAGGACTCTTACACCGGAGGCTACACCTTC.

V and J are TRBV18 and TRBJ1-2, with 10 bases lining up with TRBD1. CDR1 and CDR2 from the germline V gene are KGHSH and LQKENI. The ends lost 4 bases at V and 4 bases at J; junction bases unmatched: 6. The CDR3 has 15 residues. The CDR3 region has the DNA TGTGCCAGCTCACGGGGGACAGGGGACAGCTATGGCTACACCTTC. It translates to CASSRGTGDSYGYTF. The full variable domain, rest sourced from reference TRBV18 and TRBJ1-2, is NAGVMQNPRHLVRRRGQEARLRCSPMKGHSHVYWYRQLPEEGLKFMVYLQKENIIDESGMPKERFSAEFPKEGPSILRIQQVVRGDSAAYFCASSRGTGDSYGYTFGSGTRLTVV.

This clone has just a few counts. This chain connects TRBV19 to TRBJ2-2; D not certain. The CDR3 consists of 12 residues. V lost 5 bases and J lost 4, with 5 bases in between. Germline loops: CDR1 LNHDA, CDR2 SQIVND (reference sequence). In DNA form, the CDR3 reads TGTGCCAGTAGTTCACTCACCGGGGAGCTGTTTTTT. Amino acids: CASSSLTGELFF.

The V call is TRBV7-8, the J call TRBJ2-7; D may be TRBD2 (6 bases). The CDR3 totals 15 residues. Germline lookup yields CDR1 SGHVS and CDR2 FQNEAQ. V lost 0 bases to trimming and J lost 5 bases, with 14 bases between them. The CDR3 nucleotides are TGTGCCAGCAGCTTAGCGTCACTAGCCCCCAACGAGCAGTACTTC. This encodes CASSLASLAPNEQYF.

The CDR3 nucleotides read TGTGCCAGCAGTTACGGCAGGGATAGGGGCATAAGAAGGACCGGGGAGCTGTTTTTT. Its translation is CASSYGRDRGIRRTGELFF. The chain carries TRBV6-2 or TRBV6-3 and TRBJ2-2; possibly TRBD1 for D (5 bases). Trimming left V 2 bases short and J 5 bases short, with 24 bases between. The germline V gene encodes CDR1 MNHEY and CDR2 SVGEGT. This CDR3 spans 19 amino acids.

The rearrangement joins TRBV29-1 to TRBJ2-7; 9 nucleotides align to TRBD1. The V segment lost 7 bases and the J segment 2 bases; nucleotides outside the gene matches: 3. Looked up from germline, CDR1 is SQVTM and CDR2 is ANQGSEA. This CDR3 region has 12 residues. The CDR3 reads CSARQGAYEQYF. DNA of the CDR3: TGCAGCGCCCGACAGGGGGCCTACGAGCAGTACTTC.